Listed here are 26 T cell receptor beta chains from one sample, sequenced in a study of T cell repertoires in cytomegalovirus infection. MiXCR was run by TCRdb on the reads, yielding one entry per CDR3 protein. The table has under 850,000 distinct CDR3 sequences, under 40% seen once. Input material: PBMCs. The receptor set was obtained from a human donor in good health (CMV status not recorded). Some clones in this sample may be carry-over from other donors' samples.

The chain employs TRBV27 and TRBJ1-4, with TRBD1 matching 9 bases. The length of the CDR3 is 19 residues. Germline CDR1 and CDR2: MNHEY and SMNVEV (reference sequence). The junction had 13 bases not matched to a gene; V was cut back by 5 bases and J by 0 bases. The chain's CDR3 is CASSPNPTGGLATNEKLFF. The CDR3 nucleotides are TGTGCCAGCAGTCCTAACCCCACAGGGGGCCTTGCAACTAATGAAAAACTGTTTTTT. Full variable domain (remainder filled in from reference TRBV27 and TRBJ1-4): EAQVTQNPRYLITVTGKKLTVTCSQNMNHEYMSWYRQDPGLGLRQIYYSMNVEVTDKGDVPEGYKVSRKEKRNFPLILESPSPNQTSLYFCASSPNPTGGLATNEKLFFGSGTQLSVL.

The J gene is TRBJ1-4, the V gene TRBV7-9; D is perhaps TRBD1 (5 bases). The ends were cut back, 2 bases at V and 4 bases at J, with 11 bases in the middle. Germline CDR1 and CDR2: SEHNR and FQNEAQ (reference sequence). The CDR3 is 15 amino acids. The CDR3 reads CASSLKGQVNEKLFF. The CDR3 bases are TGTGCCAGCAGCTTAAAGGGGCAGGTTAATGAAAAACTGTTTTTT.

A word on this clonotype: A read error may account for a junction end that differs from germline. The chain couples TRBV6-6 to TRBJ2-7, with D tentatively TRBD1 or TRBD2 (5 bases each). The CDR3 runs 16 residues. CDR1 is MNHNY and CDR2 is SVGAGI in the germline V gene (reference sequence). The CDR3 loop is CARSPGTSKVAYEQYF. The CDR3 nucleotides are TGTGCCCGCAGTCCCGGGACGTCAAAGGTTGCCTACGAGCAGTACTTC.

The V call is TRBV19, the J call TRBJ2-3; 7 nucleotides match TRBD2. Germline CDR1 and CDR2: LNHDA and SQIVND (reference sequence). The CDR3 covers 14 residues. Germline trimming cut 7 bases from V and 2 bases from J; bases unmatched to any gene: 6. CDR3 coding DNA: TGTGCCAGTATGTCCGGGAGGAACACAGATACGCAGTATTTT. Its translation is CASMSGRNTDTQYF.

The genes are TRBV2 and TRBJ2-2, with D possibly TRBD1 on 6 matching bases. The CDR3 runs to 15 residues. V lost 4 bases and J lost 6, with 15 bases in between. Germline V lookup: CDR1 SNHLY, CDR2 FYNNEI. CDR3 sequence (DNA): TGTGCCAGCAGTGCCGAACAGGGTGGGTCCGGGGAGCTGTTTTTT. Its translation is CASSAEQGGSGELFF. Supplemented by reference TRBV2 and TRBJ2-2, the full variable domain reads EPEVTQTPSHQVTQMGQEVILRCVPISNHLYFYWYRQILGQKVEFLVSFYNNEISEKSEIFDDQFSVERPDGSNFTLKIRSTKLEDSAMYFCASSAEQGGSGELFFGEGSRLTVL.

A note on this clonotype: At one boundary the junction diverges from the germline segment, which might be a read error. The chain joins TRBV4-1 to TRBJ1-2; D is unclear. Germline-derived CDR1 and CDR2 are MGHRA and YSYEKL. The length of the CDR3 is 15 residues. The CDR3 loop reads CASSQGGNERYGYTF. The CDR3 coding sequence is TGTGCCAGCAGCCAAGGAGGGAATGAGCGCTATGGCTACACCTTC.

There are a few counts of this clonotype. V usage is TRBV7-6 and J usage is TRBJ1-2; 7 nucleotides align to TRBD1. This CDR3 comprises 14 residues. V shed 1 base and J 2 bases; nucleotides not matched to a gene: 1. Germline CDR1 SGHVS, CDR2 FNYEAQ. The CDR3 reads CASSLGGQNYGYTF. In nucleotides, the CDR3 is TGTGCCAGCAGCTTAGGGGGACAGAACTATGGCTACACCTTC.

This clonotype was recorded at least ten times. CDR3 sequence: CASSLARGMGDTQYF. The CDR3 region has the DNA TGTGCCAGCAGTTTAGCGCGAGGGATGGGTGATACGCAGTATTTT. The chain joins TRBV12-3 or TRBV12-4 to TRBJ2-3, with D possibly matching TRBD2 (5 bases). The CDR3 sequence is 15 residues long. The V and J ends lost 0 bases and 6 bases respectively, with 13 bases between them.

This rearrangement joins TRBV19 to TRBJ1-5; D may be TRBD1 (5 bases). V was trimmed by 7 bases and J by 1 base, leaving 14 bases between them. The CDR3 is made up of 15 amino acids. CDR1 and CDR2 from the germline V gene are LNHDA and SQIVND (reference sequence). The CDR3 region has the DNA TGTGCCAGTACTTCCCACGACAGAAGCAATCAGCCCCAGCATTTT. Its translation: CASTSHDRSNQPQHF.

This clonotype was detected a few times. The V and J genes are TRBV28 and TRBJ2-7; D not certain. This CDR3 spans 14 amino acids. Germline V gives CDR1 MDHEN, CDR2 SYDVKM. V gave up 9 bases and J gave up 3 bases, with 18 bases separating them. The CDR3 region is CASYSRPNRYEQYF. CDR3 coding DNA: TGTGCCAGTTATTCTCGACCCAACCGCTACGAGCAGTACTTC.

The J gene is TRBJ2-1, the V gene TRBV7-2; 15 nucleotides align to TRBD2. The CDR3 covers 19 residues. V gave up 3 bases and J gave up 10 bases; unmatched junction bases: 16. Germline V gene data show CDR1 as SGHTA and CDR2 as FQGNSA. CDR3 DNA sequence: TGTGCCAGCAGCTTTAACCAAAGGACTAGCGGGAGGGCACGCGAGGAGCAGTTCTTC. Its protein product is CASSFNQRTSGRAREEQFF.

The chain combines TRBV27 with TRBJ2-6; D is uncertain. The V and J ends lost 2 bases and 0 bases respectively, with 5 bases between them. Germline CDR1 reads MNHEY; CDR2 reads SMNVEV (reference sequence). CDR3 length: 15 amino acids. This chain's CDR3 is CASSLIGSGANVLTF. For the CDR3, the DNA is TGTGCCAGCAGTTTAATAGGCTCTGGGGCCAACGTCCTGACTTTC.

As regards this clonotype: At one end the junction does not follow the germline gene, possibly because of a read error. V is TRBV20-1 and J is TRBJ1-1; D call uncertain. The CDR3 contains 12 residues. CDR1 DFQATT and CDR2 SNEGSKA come from the germline V gene (reference sequence). The CDR3 loop reads CSAGEQYTEAFF. The CDR3 region has the DNA TGCAGTGCTGGAGAACAGTACACTGAAGCTTTCTTT.

This chain uses TRBV12-3 or TRBV12-4 with TRBJ2-1, with no clear D. The CDR3 length is 16 residues. V lost 5 bases to trimming and J lost 2 bases, with 16 bases between them. This CDR3 is CASSPGSPRTYNEQFF. As DNA, the CDR3 is TGTGCCAGCAGTCCTGGATCCCCCAGAACCTACAATGAGCAGTTCTTC.

V is TRBV20-1 and J is TRBJ2-2; 8 bases are a match to TRBD1. Germline CDR1 DFQATT, CDR2 SNEGSKA (reference sequence). This CDR3 region has 14 residues. The trim removed 2 bases at V and 6 bases at J, leaving 5 bases unmatched. CDR3: CSARSTQGAGELFF. The CDR3 region has the DNA TGCAGTGCTAGATCCACACAGGGGGCCGGGGAGCTGTTTTTT.

This clonotype has a handful of counts. The rearrangement uses TRBV5-4 and TRBJ1-6, with 8 nucleotides matching TRBD1. CDR1 and CDR2 from the germline V gene are SGHNT and YYREEE (reference sequence). With 9 bases clipped from V and 4 bases from J, the junction kept 6 bases outside the gene matches. This CDR3 region has 14 residues. The CDR3 DNA reads as TGTGCCACCCGACAGGGGACTTATAATTCACCCCTCCACTTT. This translates into CATRQGTYNSPLHF.

This clonotype was counted only a few times. This chain connects TRBV7-6 to TRBJ2-1; 8 bases map to TRBD2. CDR1 and CDR2 (germline): SGHVS, FNYEAQ. This CDR3 spans 18 amino acids. With 2 bases clipped from V and 1 base from J, the junction kept 10 bases outside the gene matches. CDR3: CASSLIGFRGRSYNEQFF. As DNA, the CDR3 is TGTGCCAGCAGCTTAATTGGGTTCCGCGGGAGGTCCTACAATGAGCAGTTCTTC. Combining the CDR3 with reference TRBV7-6 and TRBJ2-1 gives the whole variable domain GAGVSQSPRYKVTKRGQDVALRCDPISGHVSLYWYRQALGQGPEFLTYFNYEAQQDKSGLPNDRFSAERPEGSISTLTIQRTEQRDSAMYRCASSLIGFRGRSYNEQFFGPGTRLTVL.

The genes are TRBV29-1 and TRBJ1-2, with 8 bases that match TRBD1. The V and J ends lost 3 bases and 4 bases, in that order; junction bases with no gene match: 4. CDR3 length equals 13 residues. The germline gives CDR1 SQVTM, CDR2 ANQGSEA. The CDR3 bases are TGCAGCGTTGATTCCAGGGGGCTCTATGGCTACACCTTC. Amino acid sequence: CSVDSRGLYGYTF.

This clonotype was observed a single time. V usage is TRBV28 and J usage is TRBJ1-2; the D is unclear. CDR3 length equals 14 residues. The germline gives CDR1 MDHEN, CDR2 SYDVKM. Between the trimmed V and J ends, which lost 1 base and 0 bases, there was a span of 6 bases. The CDR3 DNA follows: TGTGCCAGCAGTTTATTAATTCCTAACTATGGCTACACCTTC. Translation: CASSLLIPNYGYTF.

There are a few counts of this clonotype. The rearrangement uses TRBV7-9 and TRBJ1-5; the D gene is possibly TRBD1 (6 bases). Germline CDR1 is SEHNR and CDR2 is FQNEAQ (reference sequence). This CDR3 contains 16 residues. V was clipped by 5 bases and J by 3 bases, with 17 bases between them. CDR3 sequence (DNA): TGTGCCAGCAGCACTACGGACGCAGGGGCCAATCAGCCCCAGCATTTT. Residues: CASSTTDAGANQPQHF.

The rearrangement joins TRBV7-2 to TRBJ2-7; D is uncertain. V was pared by 5 bases and J by 4 bases, with 12 bases between. This CDR3 region has 13 residues. From germline, CDR1 is SGHTA and CDR2 FQGNSA. The chain's CDR3 is CASSPRPRYEQYF. CDR3 coding DNA: TGTGCCAGCAGCCCCCGGCCACGGTACGAGCAGTACTTC.

This clonotype has only a few counts. The chain couples TRBV29-1 to TRBJ2-5; perhaps D is TRBD1 or TRBD2 (5 bases each). This CDR3 is built from 10 residues. Germline lookup yields CDR1 SQVTM and CDR2 ANQGSEA. The germline V and J ends were trimmed by 7 bases and 5 bases, with 8 bases remaining between them. The CDR3 DNA reads as TGCAGCGCTGGGACGGAGACCCAGTACTTC. As protein: CSAGTETQYF.

This chain links TRBV6-1 with TRBJ1-1, with D tentatively TRBD1 (6 bases). V dropped 4 bases and J dropped 3 bases, with 12 bases sitting between them. Germline V gene sequence: CDR1 MNHNS, CDR2 SASEGT. The CDR3 spans 14 residues. As DNA, the CDR3 is TGTGCCAGCAGTGTTGTAGGGGGGGACACTGAAGCTTTCTTT. Amino acids: CASSVVGGDTEAFF.

This chain joins TRBV25-1 and TRBJ2-7; D gene uncertain. The CDR3 is made up of 13 amino acids. Germline V lookup: CDR1 MGHDK, CDR2 SYGVNS. Trimming removed 7 bases from V and 0 bases from J, with 10 bases in between. The CDR3, as DNA: TGTGCCAGCAAGAGAGGCAGCTCCTACGAGCAGTACTTC. Translating gives CASKRGSSYEQYF.

J is TRBJ2-3 and V is TRBV7-6; 10 positions match TRBD2. The CDR3 has 16 amino acids. Trimming took 5 bases from V and 3 from J; bases not matched to a gene: 8. The germline V gene has CDR1 SGHVS and CDR2 FNYEAQ. Here the CDR3 reads CASSALAGGVTDTQYF. The CDR3 coding sequence is TGTGCCAGCAGCGCATTAGCGGGAGGTGTGACAGATACGCAGTATTTT.

The DNA of the CDR3 is TGTGCCAGCACCTCAGGGCTGGGCGGTTTGAATCAGCCCCAGCATTTT. Its protein product is CASTSGLGGLNQPQHF. The rearrangement links TRBV12-3 or TRBV12-4 to TRBJ1-5; tentative D call: TRBD1 (5 bases). The CDR3 contains 16 residues. V lost 7 bases, J lost 4 bases, and 20 bases lay in between.